This T cell receptor (beta chain) was sequenced for a study of T cells in Graves' hyperthyroidism and ophthalmopathy (dated by TCRdb to the late 2010s). The study in broad terms: Peripheral blood samples were taken at the time of initial diagnosis, prior to any treatment. The study also compared thyroid tissue and blood T-cell repertoires from more than five Graves' hyperthyroidism patients. Prospective prediction of ophthalmopathy was tested in an independent validation cohort of 18 to 20 hyperthyroidism patients and approximately 17 patients who later progressed to ophthalmopathy. The approximately 90 discovery patients were divided at random into training and test sets in a 7:3 ratio. After sampling, hyperthyroidism patients received methimazole starting at 30 mg daily, and ophthalmopathy patients received high-dose intravenous methylprednisolone. To identify TCR V-J signatures that set the groups apart, the researchers used a discovery cohort of 100 patients, made up of 40 to 45 with Graves' ophthalmopathy and about 60 with stable Graves' hyperthyroidism. The paper reports TCR Vbeta CDR3 sequencing of over 120 peripheral blood samples: fewer than 50 ophthalmopathy, under 85 hyperthyroidism and roughly 17 progressor patients. What the work shows at the level of the full study, not this receptor alone: Blood samples also contained most of the expanded thyroid clonotypes (frequency above 0.001), which suggests that blood repertoires may reflect thyroid immune responses. Sample size was not statistically predetermined, and investigators were not blinded to group allocation. A model built on a 13 V-J signature distinguished ophthalmopathy from stable hyperthyroidism, reaching roughly 88% sensitivity and about 81% specificity in cross-validation and 80%/75% in testing. During validation, the model predicted progression to ophthalmopathy a median of approximately 7 months ahead of onset, with roughly 65% sensitivity and around 73% specificity.

This clonotype was detected many times. Its antigen is not yet known. No per-base quality is available; no much larger clone lies one base away. TCR beta CDR3 regions were amplified from RNA transcripts. A first-round RT-PCR of the TCR CDR3 used the HTBI primer set with the Qiagen OneStep RT-PCR kit. Libraries were constructed in a second round of multiplex PCR, after which size selection and purification were performed. Libraries were sequenced paired-end with 100 bp reads on an Illumina HiSeq2000. Turning to the authors' computational methods: SOAPnuke was used to process the raw data, throwing out any read that contained adapters or uncalled bases, had a mean Phred below 15, or lacked an exact constant-primer or identifier match. COPE v1.2.5 was used to merge high-quality paired reads, and clonotypes were defined as unique nucleotide sequences. MiTCR v1.1 was used to align the clonotypes against IMGT TRBV, TRBD and TRBJ reference segments. The analysis included only V-J combinations with a frequency above 0.0001, which together covered 99% to 99.2% of the repertoires. A TCS score was defined as the ratio between F50 (clonal expansion) and ExV (chaos), using BLOSUM62-based TCRdist between CDR3 peptides within each V-J. Welch's t-statistics and random forest reduced 500 to 650 V-J features to 13, which were used in a naive Bayes classifier (R e1071). TCRdb handled the public reads itself, with Q25 trimming in fastp and clone calling in MiXCR, and kept productive beta chains. Identical CDR3 protein sequences are pooled into one entry, listed with their most common genes and DNA. TCRdb, not the original authors, processed these V and J calls. This sample comprises under 400,000 distinct CDR3 sequences, 12% to 15% of them detected only once. Clones ranked in the top ten supply approximately 19% of the sample.

Ophthalmopathy patients had moderately to severely active disease, Clinical Activity Score of at least 3, NOSPECS grade of at least 4, and duration under 3 months. The study excluded patients with uncontrolled infections, other autoimmune diseases, pregnancy or lactation. Diagnoses were established on the basis of clinical symptoms, serum thyroxine and TRAb, thyroid ultrasound, and orbital computed tomography. Ficoll-Paque density gradient centrifugation was used to isolate PBMCs from 8.5 to 10 ml of fresh peripheral blood. Trizol reagent was used to extract total RNA, and RNA quality was then checked on an Agilent 2100 Bioanalyzer. This clonotype was obtained from a woman between 55 and 75 years old with Graves' ophthalmopathy. Sample: blood.

This receptor has the CDR3 CSARLAGVTETQYF. The DNA sequence is given as TGCAGTGCTAGATTGGCGGGAGTCACGGAGACCCAGTACTTC. The chain is assembled from TRBV20-1 and TRBJ2-5; 7 central bases correspond to TRBD2. At the junction V is shortened by 2 bases and J by 5 bases; bases outside the gene matches: 8. The cysteine opens and the phenylalanine closes a CDR3 of 14 amino acids. Just the 42-base CDR3 DNA is kept, in frame starting at base 1. According to the germline V gene (reference sequence), CDR1 reads DFQATT and CDR2 reads SNEGSKA.